This T cell receptor beta chain was identified in a study of blood T cell repertoires in COVID-19. The wider study: PBMCs, B-cell-depleted T cells, or T cells were the source of the cDNA or gDNA that made up the material.

Study processing details: Amplifying reference gene primers gave estimates of nucleated cell counts. This table comes from immunoSEQ multiplex PCR, and its TCRdb copy is limited to in-frame clones, with some not included. For V, J and clone size, that table is used; D and trimming come from the DNA. The repertoire includes about 240,000 clones, 83% of them detected once, and more than 5.5% sits in the top ten. The CDR3 is 14 residues long. Looked up from germline, CDR1 is ENHRY and CDR2 is SYGVKD. The germline V and J ends were trimmed by 3 bases and 4 bases, with 9 bases remaining between them. The sample comprised peripheral blood. This TCR came from a human donor in a cohort sampled during active COVID-19. The chain joins TRBV10-3 to TRBJ1-4, with D tentatively TRBD1 (6 bases). The CDR3 spells CAISDRGLNEKLFF. CDR3 sequence (DNA): TGTGCCATCAGTGACAGGGGCCTTAATGAAAAACTGTTTTTT.